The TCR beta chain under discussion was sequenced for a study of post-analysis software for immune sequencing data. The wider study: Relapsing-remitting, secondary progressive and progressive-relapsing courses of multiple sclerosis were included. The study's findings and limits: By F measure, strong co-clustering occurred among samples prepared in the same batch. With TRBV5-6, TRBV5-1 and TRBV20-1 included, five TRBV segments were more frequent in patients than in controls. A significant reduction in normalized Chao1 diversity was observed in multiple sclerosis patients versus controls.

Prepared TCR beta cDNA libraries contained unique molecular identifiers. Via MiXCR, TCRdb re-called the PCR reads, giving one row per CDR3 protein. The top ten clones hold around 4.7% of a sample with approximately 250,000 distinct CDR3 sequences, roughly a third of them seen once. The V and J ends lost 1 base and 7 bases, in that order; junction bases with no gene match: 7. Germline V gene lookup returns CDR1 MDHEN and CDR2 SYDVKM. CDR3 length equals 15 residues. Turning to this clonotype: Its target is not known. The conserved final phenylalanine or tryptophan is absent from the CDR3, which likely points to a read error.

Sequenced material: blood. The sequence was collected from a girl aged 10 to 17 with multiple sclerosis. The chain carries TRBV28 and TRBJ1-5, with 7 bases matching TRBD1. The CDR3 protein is CASSLYDRERQPQHC. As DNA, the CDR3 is TGTGCCAGCAGTTTATACGACAGGGAACGACAGCCCCAGCATTGT.